This T cell receptor (beta chain) was documented in a study of T-cell reconstitution after alpha-beta-depleted transplantation in children. This clonotype was observed a single time. Unique molecular identifiers were incorporated when the TCRbeta library was constructed. TCRdb redid the calling of the PCR reads with MiXCR, one entry per CDR3 protein. Among about 500,000 distinct CDR3 sequences, over 25% were seen once, and the ten largest hold roughly 2.5%. The specimen was PBMCs from the stem cell graft donor, collected from the stem cell graft. The receptor was isolated from a human donor who donated a stem cell graft to a child with aplastic anemia.

The CDR3 coding sequence is TGTGCCAGCTCACCAATTCGGACAGGGGATGGTGTGAACACTGAAGCTTTCTTT. It is translated as CASSPIRTGDGVNTEAFF. The chain is built from TRBV18 and TRBJ1-1; 9 bases match TRBD1. J gave up 0 bases and V 2 bases, and 10 bases lay outside the gene matches. The CDR3 covers 18 residues. Germline values: CDR1 KGHSH, CDR2 LQKENI.